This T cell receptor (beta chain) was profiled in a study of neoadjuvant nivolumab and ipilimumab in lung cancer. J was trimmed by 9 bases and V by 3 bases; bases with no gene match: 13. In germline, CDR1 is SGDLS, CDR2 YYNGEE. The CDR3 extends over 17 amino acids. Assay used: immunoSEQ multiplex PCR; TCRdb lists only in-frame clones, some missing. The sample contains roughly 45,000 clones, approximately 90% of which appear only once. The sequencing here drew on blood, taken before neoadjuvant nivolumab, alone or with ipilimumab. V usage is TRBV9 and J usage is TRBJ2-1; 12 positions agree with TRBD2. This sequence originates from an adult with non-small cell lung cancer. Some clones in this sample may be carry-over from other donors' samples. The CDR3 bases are TGTGCCAGCAGCGCCCACACTAGCGGGAGGACAGCGGGTGAGCAGTTCTTC. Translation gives CASSAHTSGRTAGEQFF.